Sequencing of this TCR beta chain was carried out in a study of T cell repertoires and HLA-DP antigens. The ends were cut back, 5 bases at V and 9 bases at J, with 20 bases in the middle. This CDR3 is 16 amino acids long. Germline CDR1 is MGHDK and CDR2 is SYGVNS. Sequencing was performed with immunoSEQ multiplex PCR; in TCRdb, only in-frame clones are kept and a portion is missing. The table has 85,000 to 90,000 clones, around nine tenths seen once; the top ten hold about 1.7%. Regarding this clone: What it binds is not known.

This TCR came from a man aged 45-65 years in good health and CMV-seronegative. This rearrangement joins TRBV25-1 to TRBJ1-6; unclear D gene. Sequencing used CD4+ T cells from PBMCs. The CDR3 spells CASSPESARPGSPLHF. In DNA, the CDR3 is TGTGCCAGCAGTCCAGAATCGGCCAGGCCCGGTTCACCCCTCCACTTT.